These 25 T cell receptor beta chains were all obtained from the same sample, sequenced in a study of chemoradiotherapy in HPV16-positive cancers. The table came from immunoSEQ multiplex PCR; TCRdb's copy has only in-frame clones and leaves some out. The profile shows 20,000 or so clones, about 90% of them singletons. The starting material was blood, obtained from a patient who underwent chemoradiotherapy. All receptors derive from a human donor with HPV-associated anogenital cancer.

This chain links TRBV19 with TRBJ1-4; no clear D gene. This CDR3 comprises 17 residues. Germline CDR1 LNHDA, CDR2 SQIVND (reference sequence). V was trimmed by 4 bases and J by 0 bases, leaving 15 bases between them. DNA for the CDR3: TGTGCCAGTAGTAGACGCTCCCTCTCTGCAACTAATGAAAAACTGTTTTTT. It specifies CASSRRSLSATNEKLFF.

The chain employs TRBV5-6 and TRBJ1-1, with D possibly matching TRBD1 (5 bases). This CDR3 is built from 14 residues. The germline V and J ends were trimmed by 5 bases and 5 bases, with 16 bases remaining between them. The V gene's germline CDR1 is SGHDT and CDR2 YYEEEE. CDR3 residues: CASRGVKTGTEAFF. CDR3 sequence (DNA): TGTGCCAGCAGAGGGGTCAAAACCGGGACTGAAGCTTTCTTT. The whole variable domain, filled in from reference TRBV5-6 and TRBJ1-1, reads DAGVTQSPTHLIKTRGQQVTLRCSPKSGHDTVSWYQQALGQGPQFIFQYYEEEERQRGNFPDRFSGHQFPNYSSELNVNALLLGDSALYLCASRGVKTGTEAFFGQGTRLTVV.

The V call is TRBV29-1, the J call TRBJ1-2; D is unresolved. Germline V CDR1 and CDR2: SQVTM, ANQGSEA. The CDR3 runs to 13 residues. The V and J ends lost 3 bases and 4 bases respectively, with 12 bases between them. CDR3: CSVEKDGSYGYTF. The CDR3 bases are TGCAGCGTTGAGAAAGACGGCAGCTATGGCTACACCTTC.

The chain employs TRBV9 and TRBJ2-6, with 8 bases lining up with TRBD1. With V trimmed by 3 bases and J by 0 bases, 8 bases remained unmatched. The germline gives CDR1 SGDLS, CDR2 YYNGEE. CDR3 length: 18 residues. This CDR3 is CASSDAQGAPSGANVLTF. Written as DNA, the CDR3 is TGTGCCAGCAGCGATGCGCAGGGGGCCCCCTCTGGGGCCAACGTCCTGACTTTC.

The rearrangement joins TRBV25-1 to TRBJ1-2; 10 bases fit TRBD1. Trimming took 6 bases from V and 4 from J; bases not matched to a gene: 11. In germline, CDR1 is MGHDK, CDR2 SYGVNS. The CDR3 has 16 residues. The CDR3 DNA follows: TGTGCCAGCAGCAATACCGGGACAGGGGAGGTCTATGGCTACACCTTC. Translated, it gives CASSNTGTGEVYGYTF.

This chain connects TRBV25-1 to TRBJ2-2; no definite D call. CDR3 length equals 14 residues. The germline CDR1 and CDR2 sequences are MGHDK and SYGVNS. The germline V and J ends were trimmed by 3 bases and 5 bases, with 10 bases remaining between them. CDR3 nucleotides: TGTGCCAGCAGTGACCGAAGAGTAACCGGGGAGCTGTTTTTT. Translated: CASSDRRVTGELFF.

This clone was observed a single time. V usage is TRBV11-2 and J usage is TRBJ2-2, with D tentatively TRBD2 (6 bases). There are 17 residues in the CDR3. V lost 5 bases and J 1 base, leaving 17 bases between the germline ends. Per germline, CDR1 SGHAT and CDR2 FQNNGV. CDR3 bases: TGTGCCAGCAGCGTTCTGGACTCGGGGGAGAACACCGGGGAGCTGTTTTTT. It specifies CASSVLDSGENTGELFF.

The gene calls are TRBV19 and TRBJ1-1, with 11 bases that match TRBD1. Trimming at V came to 6 bases and at J to 5 bases, leaving 8 bases not matched to a gene. Germline CDR1 is LNHDA and CDR2 is SQIVND (reference sequence). The CDR3 has 15 residues. The CDR3 DNA sequence: TGTGCCAGTAGCCCCCGTGGACAGGGGGCGACTGAAGCTTTCTTT. This encodes CASSPRGQGATEAFF. The entire variable domain, with the rest obtained from reference TRBV19 and TRBJ1-1, is as follows: DGGITQSPKYLFRKEGQNVTLSCEQNLNHDAMYWYRQDPGQGLRLIYYSQIVNDFQKGDIAEGYSVSREKKESFPLTVTSAQKNPTAFYLCASSPRGQGATEAFFGQGTRLTVV.

The chain employs TRBV9 and TRBJ1-6; 7 nucleotides align to TRBD1. The CDR3 runs 13 residues. Germline loops: CDR1 SGDLS, CDR2 YYNGEE. Unmatched junction bases numbered 4, after V lost 4 bases and J lost 9 bases. Here the CDR3 DNA reads TGTGCCAGCAGCCCCCCAGGGGGTTCACCCCTCCACTTT. This encodes CASSPPGGSPLHF. The whole variable domain, remainder taken from reference TRBV9 and TRBJ1-6, is DSGVTQTPKHLITATGQRVTLRCSPRSGDLSVYWYQQSLDQGLQFLIQYYNGEERAKGNILERFSAQQFPDLHSELNLSSLELGDSALYFCASSPPGGSPLHFGNGTRLTVT.

The V and J genes are TRBV29-1 and TRBJ1-4, with D hard to call. CDR1 SQVTM and CDR2 ANQGSEA come from the germline V gene. Trimming removed 6 bases at V and 7 bases at J, with 9 bases between. The CDR3 is made up of 11 amino acids. The CDR3 sequence: CSVVVGEKLFF. The CDR3 bases are TGCAGCGTGGTGGTGGGTGAAAAACTGTTTTTT. Supplemented by reference TRBV29-1 and TRBJ1-4, the full variable domain reads SAVISQKPSRDICQRGTSLTIQCQVDSQVTMMFWYRQQPGQSLTLIATANQGSEATYESGFVIDKFPISRPNLTFSTLTVSNMSPEDSSIYLCSVVVGEKLFFGSGTQLSVL.

The chain combines TRBV5-1 with TRBJ2-3; the match to TRBD1 covers 9 bases. The junction had 7 bases not matched to a gene; V was cut back by 5 bases and J by 6 bases. The CDR3 runs 14 residues. CDR1 and CDR2 from the germline V gene are SGHRS and YFSETQ. In DNA form, the CDR3 reads TGCGCCAGCAGAACCGGGACAGGGCATGATACGCAGTATTTT. As protein: CASRTGTGHDTQYF.

V and J are TRBV5-1 and TRBJ1-1; D is undetermined. V gave up 2 bases and J gave up 7 bases, with 9 bases separating them. CDR1 is SGHRS and CDR2 is YFSETQ in the germline V gene. The CDR3 consists of 12 residues. The CDR3 DNA follows: TGCGCCAGCAGCTTCGACACAAATGAAGCTTTCTTT. Protein product: CASSFDTNEAFF.

In this sample, this clone turned up a few times. The V gene is TRBV2, the J gene TRBJ1-1; D remains unclear. Trimming took off 8 bases at V and 1 base at J, with 2 bases between the two ends. CDR3 length: 10 amino acids. Germline-derived CDR1 and CDR2 are SNHLY and FYNNEI. The CDR3 DNA sequence: TGTGCCAGCGGGAACACTGAAGCTTTCTTT. Amino acids: CASGNTEAFF. Variable domain in full (rest from reference TRBV2 and TRBJ1-1): EPEVTQTPSHQVTQMGQEVILRCVPISNHLYFYWYRQILGQKVEFLVSFYNNEISEKSEIFDDQFSVERPDGSNFTLKIRSTKLEDSAMYFCASGNTEAFFGQGTRLTVV.

The rearrangement joins TRBV5-1 to TRBJ1-2; D call uncertain. Germline CDR1 SGHRS, CDR2 YFSETQ. The V gene lost 4 bases and the J gene lost 7 bases, with 20 bases spanning the gap. This CDR3 spans 15 amino acids. The CDR3 sequence is CASSTHSSNYGGYTF. The CDR3, as DNA: TGCGCCAGCAGCACCCACAGCAGTAACTATGGTGGCTACACCTTC.

This CDR3 is CASSAGPYNSPLHF. The DNA for the CDR3 is TGTGCCAGCAGTGCCGGACCTTATAATTCACCCCTCCACTTT. This sequence joins TRBV6-1 and TRBJ1-6; D unresolved. The CDR3 runs 14 residues. The V and J ends lost 4 bases and 4 bases respectively, with 8 bases between them. Germline CDR1 and CDR2: MNHNS and SASEGT.

The chain carries TRBV2 and TRBJ2-7, with TRBD1 identical over 7 bases. There are 14 residues in the CDR3. Trimming took 5 bases from V and 7 from J; bases not matched to a gene: 11. Germline values: CDR1 SNHLY, CDR2 FYNNEI. The CDR3 spells CASSSGQTIREQYF. The CDR3 bases are TGTGCCAGCAGTTCGGGACAGACCATTCGAGAGCAGTACTTC.

The V and J genes are TRBV27 and TRBJ1-2; perhaps TRBD1 as D (6 bases). CDR3 length: 15 residues. The ends were cut back, 6 bases at V and 9 bases at J, with 23 bases in the middle. Germline CDR1 is MNHEY and CDR2 is SMNVEV (reference sequence). Here the CDR3 reads CASRPTGSTIIRYTF. DNA of the CDR3: TGTGCCAGCAGACCAACAGGGTCCACAATCATCCGCTACACCTTC.

The chain couples TRBV2 to TRBJ2-4; TRBD1 matches 8 bases. The CDR3 runs 14 residues. Trimming removed 5 bases from V and 6 bases from J; junction bases left unmatched: 6. Per germline, CDR1 SNHLY and CDR2 FYNNEI. DNA for the CDR3: TGTGCCAGCAGTCCGACAGGGGCTCCAAACATTCAGTACTTC. Protein product: CASSPTGAPNIQYF. The full variable domain, in which reference TRBV2 and TRBJ2-4 provide the parts outside the CDR3, is EPEVTQTPSHQVTQMGQEVILRCVPISNHLYFYWYRQILGQKVEFLVSFYNNEISEKSEIFDDQFSVERPDGSNFTLKIRSTKLEDSAMYFCASSPTGAPNIQYFGAGTRLSVL.

This chain links TRBV21-1 with TRBJ1-1. TRBV21-1 counts as a pseudogene. The CDR3 totals 16 residues. The CDR3 region has the DNA TGTGCCAGCAGCCCCGGGGGTTCTCCCATGAACACTGAAGCTTTCTTT. It translates to CASSPGGSPMNTEAFF.

This clone was observed a few times. This chain links TRBV30 with TRBJ1-2; D gene unclear. The germline V gene has CDR1 GTSNPN and CDR2 SVGIG (reference sequence). Trimming pared 0 bases from V and 5 bases from J, leaving 7 bases between. CDR3 length equals 12 residues. The CDR3: CAWSVGAYGYTF. The CDR3 DNA reads as TGTGCCTGGAGTGTGGGAGCATATGGCTACACCTTC.

J is TRBJ1-3 and V is TRBV2; 9 bases are a match to TRBD1. The CDR3 sequence is 18 residues long. V gave up 2 bases and J gave up 5 bases; unmatched junction bases: 13. Per germline, CDR1 SNHLY and CDR2 FYNNEI. CDR3 coding DNA: TGTGCCAGCAGTGAAAGTCTTCAGGGACAGGGACTACGAAACACCATATATTTT. Encoded protein: CASSESLQGQGLRNTIYF. The variable domain in full, with the rest retrieved from reference TRBV2 and TRBJ1-3, is EPEVTQTPSHQVTQMGQEVILRCVPISNHLYFYWYRQILGQKVEFLVSFYNNEISEKSEIFDDQFSVERPDGSNFTLKIRSTKLEDSAMYFCASSESLQGQGLRNTIYFGEGSWLTVV.

V usage is TRBV25-1 and J usage is TRBJ2-2; D is unclear. V lost 3 bases and J lost 0, with 8 bases in between. The CDR3 is made up of 15 amino acids. Germline V gene sequence: CDR1 MGHDK, CDR2 SYGVNS. DNA of the CDR3: TGTGCCAGCAGTGAGACACGCGCGAACACCGGGGAGCTGTTTTTT. Its translation: CASSETRANTGELFF.

The rearrangement links TRBV28 to TRBJ1-2, with D unresolved. There are 12 residues in the CDR3. Trimming took 4 bases from V and 4 from J, leaving 7 bases between them. Germline values: CDR1 MDHEN, CDR2 SYDVKM. In DNA form, the CDR3 reads TGTGCCAGCAGTTCCAATAGCTATGGCTACACCTTC. Protein: CASSSNSYGYTF.

This chain connects TRBV2 to TRBJ2-1; no clear D gene. The CDR3 covers 14 residues. V dropped 2 bases and J dropped 5 bases, with 10 bases sitting between them. Looked up from germline, CDR1 is SNHLY and CDR2 is FYNNEI. The CDR3 region has the DNA TGTGCCAGCAGTGAAATACGGAACCACAATGAGCAGTTCTTC. This encodes CASSEIRNHNEQFF.

This clone appeared a few times. The chain recombines TRBV9 with TRBJ1-1, with D uncertain. CDR3 size: 15 residues. Trimming stripped 0 bases from V and 7 bases from J, with 16 bases between. Germline V CDR1 and CDR2: SGDLS, YYNGEE. CDR3 bases: TGTGCCAGCAGCGTAGGGAGTTCTCCTGCGGTTGAAGCTTTCTTT. The encoded protein is CASSVGSSPAVEAFF.